Following are 21 T cell receptor beta chains from one sample sequenced in a study of OX40 agonist ivuxolimab in advanced cancers. Sequencing was performed with immunoSEQ multiplex PCR; in TCRdb, only in-frame clones are kept and a portion is missing. The profile shows approximately 70,000 clones, roughly 80% of them singletons. The source was CD4+ or CD8+ T cells sorted from blood, collected in a trial of the OX40 agonist ivuxolimab. These receptors were taken from an adult with an advanced solid tumor such as melanoma, head and neck, liver or kidney cancer.

In this sample, this clone turned up a few times. V is TRBV2 and J is TRBJ1-5; D unclear. Per the germline V gene, CDR1 is SNHLY and CDR2 is FYNNEI. Trimming shortened V by 6 bases and J by 4 bases, and 10 bases separated the two germline ends. The CDR3 runs to 13 residues. The CDR3 nucleotides are TGTGCCAGCAGGGACCGGGAGAATCAGCCCCAGCATTTT. This translates into CASRDRENQPQHF.

The chain links TRBV7-9 to TRBJ1-5; D unresolved. CDR1 and CDR2 from the germline V gene are SEHNR and FQNEAQ (reference sequence). Trimming left V 4 bases short and J 3 bases short, with 25 bases between. The CDR3 is 19 amino acids. The CDR3 sequence: CASSSETEKTLLVNQPQHF. CDR3 sequence (DNA): TGTGCCAGCAGCTCAGAAACAGAGAAAACTCTCTTGGTCAATCAGCCCCAGCATTTT.

V usage is TRBV6-1 and J usage is TRBJ1-5; D gene unclear. Trimming shortened V by 0 bases and J by 7 bases, and 10 bases separated the two germline ends. The CDR3 extends over 14 amino acids. Germline lookup yields CDR1 MNHNS and CDR2 SASEGT. CDR3 nucleotide sequence: TGTGCCAGCAGTGAAGCTCGCGGGTGGCAGCCCCAGCATTTT. Amino acid sequence: CASSEARGWQPQHF.

The rearrangement links TRBV6-1 to TRBJ2-1, with a tentative D call TRBD1 (6 bases). The germline V gene has CDR1 MNHNS and CDR2 SASEGT. The CDR3 is 15 amino acids. V dropped 1 base and J dropped 2 bases, with 9 bases sitting between them. The DNA of the CDR3 is TGTGCCAGCAGTGAAGGGGGGACACCCTACAATGAGCAGTTCTTC. Its translation: CASSEGGTPYNEQFF.

The count of this clone is one. V and J are TRBV27 and TRBJ1-3, with a possible D match to TRBD1 (5 bases). The CDR3 spans 17 residues. With 8 bases removed from V and 0 bases from J, the gap between germline ends came to 20 bases. Germline-derived CDR1 and CDR2 are MNHEY and SMNVEV (reference sequence). This chain's CDR3 is CASCPRAGEASGNTIYF. Written as DNA, the CDR3 is TGTGCCAGCTGCCCCCGTGCGGGGGAGGCCTCTGGAAACACCATATATTTT.

The CDR3 region is CASRQGGGKNIQYF. As DNA, the CDR3 is TGTGCCAGCAGACAAGGGGGCGGGAAAAACATTCAGTACTTC. This rearrangement joins TRBV13 to TRBJ2-4, with 7 bases fitting TRBD1. The CDR3 extends over 14 amino acids. V lost 6 bases and J lost 4; bases outside the gene matches: 6. Per germline, CDR1 PRHDT and CDR2 FYEKMQ (reference sequence).

The chain has TRBV28 and TRBJ1-5; 7 positions match TRBD1. The CDR3 is made up of 16 amino acids. V lost 2 bases and J lost 0; bases outside the gene matches: 4. Germline lookup yields CDR1 MDHEN and CDR2 SYDVKM. The CDR3 region is CASSLVGQDSNQPQHF. The CDR3 DNA follows: TGTGCCAGCAGTTTAGTCGGACAGGATAGCAATCAGCCCCAGCATTTT.

The chain couples TRBV30 to TRBJ2-2, with D possibly TRBD1 on 6 matching bases. CDR1 GTSNPN and CDR2 SVGIG come from the germline V gene (reference sequence). The CDR3 runs 11 residues. V lost 6 bases and J 9 bases, leaving 11 bases between the germline ends. CDR3 in amino acids: CACVRGRELFF. The CDR3 bases are TGTGCCTGTGTCAGGGGCCGGGAGCTGTTTTTT. The variable domain in full, with the rest retrieved from reference TRBV30 and TRBJ2-2, is SQTIHQWPATLVQPVGSPLSLECTVEGTSNPNLYWYRQAAGRGLQLLFYSVGIGQISSEVPQNLSASRPQDRQFILSSKKLLLSDSGFYLCACVRGRELFFGEGSRLTVL.

V is TRBV9 and J is TRBJ2-3; 13 nucleotides line up with TRBD2. CDR1 and CDR2 (germline): SGDLS, YYNGEE. J was trimmed by 4 bases and V by 0 bases; bases with no gene match: 2. This CDR3 spans 16 amino acids. DNA of the CDR3: TGTGCCAGCAGCGTAGAGGGACTAGCGGGGCCAGATACGCAGTATTTT. As protein: CASSVEGLAGPDTQYF.

This sequence joins TRBV21-1 and TRBJ1-2; TRBD1, the table's D call, lacks a check against the DNA. TRBV21-1 is a listed pseudogene. This CDR3 spans 13 amino acids. CDR3 amino acids: CASSSGTPYGYTF. CDR3 DNA: TGTGCCAGCAGTTCCGGGACACCTTATGGCTACACCTTC.

The chain uses TRBV15 and TRBJ1-5; possible D gene TRBD1, 6 bases. Trimming pared 5 bases from V and 11 bases from J, leaving 16 bases between. This CDR3 spans 13 amino acids. Germline V gene lookup returns CDR1 LNHNV and CDR2 YYDKDF (reference sequence). CDR3 loop: CATSVDSGRTQHF. The CDR3 DNA sequence: TGTGCCACCAGCGTGGACAGCGGGCGGACCCAGCATTTT.

The sample holds a few counts of this clone. This chain uses TRBV18 with TRBJ1-4; 8 bases are a match to TRBD1. Per the germline V gene, CDR1 is KGHSH and CDR2 is LQKENI. CDR3 length equals 15 residues. The V and J ends lost 2 bases and 7 bases, in that order; junction bases with no gene match: 6. The CDR3 DNA reads as TGTGCCAGCTCACCAGCGCGGACAGGGAGTGAAAAACTGTTTTTT. This gives the protein CASSPARTGSEKLFF.

The chain uses TRBV28 and TRBJ1-4; 8 nucleotides agree with TRBD1. The germline V gene has CDR1 MDHEN and CDR2 SYDVKM. The trim removed 4 bases at V and 4 bases at J, leaving 2 bases unmatched. This CDR3 spans 14 amino acids. The CDR3 loop reads CASSWTGINEKLFF. The CDR3 nucleotides are TGTGCCAGCAGTTGGACAGGGATTAATGAAAAACTGTTTTTT.

The chain employs TRBV7-6 and TRBJ1-5, with unresolved D. The V end lost 5 bases, the J end lost 0 bases, and 14 bases lay between the germline ends. This CDR3 is built from 16 residues. CDR1 is SGHVS and CDR2 is FNYEAQ in the germline V gene. Written as DNA, the CDR3 is TGTGCCAGCAGCCCCACCCCAGGACCTAGCAATCAGCCCCAGCATTTT. Protein sequence: CASSPTPGPSNQPQHF.

The chain employs TRBV28 and TRBJ1-1; no definite D call. CDR1 MDHEN and CDR2 SYDVKM come from the germline V gene. The CDR3 covers 15 residues. V was pared by 2 bases and J by 2 bases, with 12 bases between. CDR3 DNA sequence: TGTGCCAGCAGTTTAGCGGCAGGAGAAAACACTGAAGCTTTCTTT. It codes for CASSLAAGENTEAFF.

J is TRBJ2-2 and V is TRBV5-1; 7 bases are a match to TRBD1. Germline CDR1 SGHRS, CDR2 YFSETQ. CDR3 length equals 14 residues. The ends lost 8 bases at V and 0 bases at J; junction bases unmatched: 4. CDR3: CASNDRANTGELFF. The CDR3 nucleotides read TGCGCCAGTAACGACAGGGCGAACACCGGGGAGCTGTTTTTT. The entire variable domain, with the rest obtained from reference TRBV5-1 and TRBJ2-2, is as follows: KAGVTQTPRYLIKTRGQQVTLSCSPISGHRSVSWYQQTPGQGLQFLFEYFSETQRNKGNFPGRFSGRQFSNSRSEMNVSTLELGDSALYLCASNDRANTGELFFGEGSRLTVL.

The table lists this clone with a count of one. The chain recombines TRBV6-6 with TRBJ2-3; D gene uncertain. The CDR3 consists of 16 residues. Germline V gene data show CDR1 as MNHNY and CDR2 as SVGAGI (reference sequence). Deletions cut 7 bases from V and 1 base from J, with 18 bases between. The CDR3 DNA follows: TGTGCCAGCAATGCACGGGTGGCGGCGGGCACAGATACGCAGTATTTT. This gives the protein CASNARVAAGTDTQYF.

The chain joins TRBV10-3 to TRBJ2-7, with D maybe TRBD1 (6 bases). Trimming pared 7 bases from V and 5 bases from J, leaving 15 bases between. CDR3 size: 13 residues. Germline CDR1 and CDR2: ENHRY and SYGVKD. This CDR3 reads CAINPQGYDEQYF. The CDR3 DNA is TGTGCCATCAATCCACAGGGATACGACGAGCAGTACTTC.

This chain links TRBV4-1 with TRBJ1-5, with D possibly TRBD1 on 5 matching bases. Per the germline V gene, CDR1 is MGHRA and CDR2 is YSYEKL. The CDR3 length is 16 residues. The V and J ends lost 3 bases and 3 bases respectively, with 15 bases between them. CDR3 residues: CASSQGGRAPNQPQHF. In nucleotides, the CDR3 is TGCGCCAGCAGCCAGGGTGGCAGGGCACCCAATCAGCCCCAGCATTTT.

Only a few counts were recorded for this clone. The chain couples TRBV18 to TRBJ1-2; weak D call: TRBD1 (5 bases). The CDR3 has 15 residues. Per the germline V gene, CDR1 is KGHSH and CDR2 is LQKENI. Trimming removed 0 bases from V and 6 bases from J, with 14 bases in between. Here the CDR3 DNA reads TGTGCCAGCTCACCACCGAGCAGGGTGAAGAATGGCTACACCTTC. This gives the protein CASSPPSRVKNGYTF.

The V gene is TRBV5-1, the J gene TRBJ1-2; D is ambiguous. V lost 2 bases and J lost 0, with 5 bases in between. There are 13 residues in the CDR3. In germline, CDR1 is SGHRS, CDR2 YFSETQ. CDR3 sequence reads: CASSFGANYGYTF. In DNA, the CDR3 is TGCGCCAGCAGCTTTGGGGCTAACTATGGCTACACCTTC.